These 23 T cell receptor beta chains were all obtained from the same sample, sequenced in a study of T cells in women clearing cervical HPV infection. Assay: immunoSEQ multiplex PCR; the TCRdb copy retains only in-frame clones and omits some. The repertoire shows 30,000 or so clones; the top ten hold about 3.5%. The sample taken for sequencing was blood buffy coat. The receptors stem from a woman aged 18-70 years with a cervical HPV16 infection that either progressed to CIN3+ or cleared (not recorded which).

About this clone: The read terminates 3 residues before the CDR3 end, so the remaining end is supplied by the germline J gene. The chain links TRBV5-1 to TRBJ2-2; 8 bases are a match to TRBD2. CDR1 SGHRS and CDR2 YFSETQ come from the germline V gene. CDR3 length equals 16 residues. J gave up 6 bases and V 4 bases, and 11 bases lay outside the gene matches. CDR3 bases read: TGCGCCAGCAGCCCGACCGGGAGGGGGACGGCCGGGGAG. Its protein is CASSPTGRGTAGE. The CDR3 as a whole reads CASSPTGRGTAGELFF.

A word on this clone: The CDR3 end lies 3 residues beyond the end of the read and is filled in from the germline J gene. The chain joins TRBV20-1 to TRBJ2-7; TRBD2 agrees at 11 bases. The CDR3 is made up of 13 amino acids. With V trimmed by 5 bases and J by 5 bases, 5 bases remained unmatched. The V gene's germline CDR1 is DFQATT and CDR2 SNEGSKA (reference sequence). Partial CDR3 DNA: TGCAGTGCTGAACTAGCGGGAGCCCACGAG. Residues: CSAELAGAHE. The entire CDR3 sequence reads CSAELAGAHEQYF.

Concerning this clone itself: The CDR3 is cut off 3 residues early in the read; its end comes from the germline J gene. The chain employs TRBV2 and TRBJ2-2, with a possible D match to TRBD2 (6 bases). Germline loops: CDR1 SNHLY, CDR2 FYNNEI. The CDR3 is 15 amino acids. V lost 1 base to trimming and J lost 8 bases, with 14 bases between them. The covered CDR3 bases are TGTGCCAGCAGTGAAGTCGGAGGGGTCTTGGGGGAG. Encoded protein: CASSEVGGVLGE. The CDR3 in full is CASSEVGGVLGELFF.

Remarks on this clone: With the read ending 3 residues before the CDR3 end, the germline J gene is used to fill in that end. The rearrangement joins TRBV20-1 to TRBJ2-3; TRBD1 agrees at 7 bases. The CDR3 sequence is 13 residues long. Germline V gene data show CDR1 as DFQATT and CDR2 as SNEGSKA (reference sequence). V shed 5 bases, J shed 4 bases, and the junction held 6 bases outside the gene matches. The DNA read from the CDR3 is TGCAGTGCTGGGACGCAGGGGGCAGATACG. As protein: CSAGTQGADT. The full CDR3 is CSAGTQGADTQYF.

This clone ranks as medium-sized in terms of frequency. The read ends 3 residues early relative to the CDR3; the germline J gene fills the gap. The chain recombines TRBV14 with TRBJ2-4; 10 positions agree with TRBD2. The CDR3 runs to 14 residues. Germline-derived CDR1 and CDR2 are SGHDN and FVKESK. The J segment lost 9 bases and the V segment lost 4 bases, leaving 6 bases of the junction unmatched. CDR3 DNA, as far as it was read: TGTGCCAGCAGCCCAAGCGGGAGGGAGATCATT. Translated: CASSPSGREII. The whole CDR3 sequence is CASSPSGREIIQYF.

With respect to this clone: The read comes to an end 3 residues before the CDR3 does, leaving the germline J gene to fill in the end. The genes are TRBV2 and TRBJ1-5; 7 nucleotides match TRBD1. The CDR3 sequence is 14 residues long. V shed 6 bases and J 7 bases; nucleotides not matched to a gene: 9. Germline V lookup: CDR1 SNHLY, CDR2 FYNNEI. CDR3 DNA (partial): TGTGCCAGCAGCCTCGACAGGGAAGGACAGCCC. Amino acid sequence: CASSLDREGQP. The entire CDR3 is CASSLDREGQPQHF.

Worth noting for this clone: The observed sequence ends 3 residues before the CDR3 terminus, with the missing tail filled in from the germline J gene. V is TRBV28 and J is TRBJ1-1; D is perhaps TRBD1 (6 bases). The germline CDR1 and CDR2 sequences are MDHEN and SYDVKM. CDR3 size: 14 residues. V shed 1 base and J shed 5 bases, with 11 bases lying between them. CDR3 sequence reads: CASSLYQGWTEAFF. The sequenced part of the CDR3 DNA is TGTGCCAGCAGTTTATACCAGGGGTGGACTGAA.

Worth noting for this clone: The DNA ends 3 residues before the CDR3 does, and the rest of the CDR3 is filled in from the germline J gene. The J gene is TRBJ2-1, the V gene TRBV6-2 or TRBV6-3; the D gene is possibly TRBD2 (5 bases). Germline-derived CDR1 and CDR2 are MNHEY and SVGEGT. The V gene lost 7 bases and the J gene lost 3 bases, with 16 bases spanning the gap. The CDR3 covers 15 residues. CDR3: CASKAPGLDYNEQFF. Partial CDR3 DNA: TGTGCCAGCAAAGCCCCCGGACTCGACTACAATGAG.

On this clone: The CDR3 goes on 3 residues after the read ends, and that part is filled in from the germline J gene. The V gene is TRBV7-3, the J gene TRBJ1-2; D is unclear. The CDR3 covers 15 residues. Germline CDR1 and CDR2: SGHTA and FQGTGA. CDR3 protein: CASSLTAASSYDYTF. CDR3 DNA, as far as it was read: TGTGCCAGCAGCTTAACAGCGGCAAGCTCCTACGAC.

Comment on this clone: The read ends 3 residues shy of where the CDR3 ends; the end is completed using the germline J gene. This chain links TRBV30 with TRBJ2-5, with 7 positions matching TRBD2. Germline V gene sequence: CDR1 GTSNPN, CDR2 SVGIG (reference sequence). The CDR3 sequence is 10 residues long. CDR3 amino acids: CAWGRGTQYF. The DNA read from the CDR3 is TGTGCCTGGGGGAGGGGCACC.

With respect to this clone: The read terminates 3 residues before the CDR3 end, so the remaining end is supplied by the germline J gene. V is TRBV18 and J is TRBJ1-2, with TRBD1 matching over 11 bases. Germline V gives CDR1 KGHSH, CDR2 LQKENI. This CDR3 has 15 amino acids. The chain's CDR3 is CASSPGQGAYNDYTF. CDR3 bases read: TGTGCCAGCTCCCCCGGACAGGGGGCTTACAATGAC.

As regards this clone: The CDR3 goes on 3 residues after the read ends, and that part is filled in from the germline J gene. The chain has TRBV7-9 and TRBJ1-2; D is undetermined. The CDR3 runs to 14 residues. V shed 5 bases and J shed 1 base, with 11 bases lying between them. The germline gives CDR1 SEHNR, CDR2 FQNEAQ (reference sequence). CDR3 bases read: TGTGCCAGCAGCCCTCGAGAGGGTAACTATGGC. This sequence encodes CASSPREGNYG. The full CDR3 protein is CASSPREGNYGYTF.

Worth noting for this clone: The CDR3 end is not reached by the read, which stops 3 residues before it; the germline J gene fills it in. The chain links TRBV18 to TRBJ2-2; TRBD1 agrees at 8 bases. V trimming: 1 base; J trimming: 2 bases; junction bases outside the gene matches: 6. There are 17 residues in the CDR3. The germline gives CDR1 KGHSH, CDR2 LQKENI. The sequenced CDR3 bases are TGTGCCAGCTCACCACTCAGGGGGACAGGCAACACCGGGGAG. Translating gives CASSPLRGTGNTGE. The entire CDR3 sequence reads CASSPLRGTGNTGELFF.

A word on this clone: The read gets to within 3 residues of the CDR3 end, and the germline J gene fills in the rest. The chain recombines TRBV19 with TRBJ2-3; 8 nucleotides match TRBD1. This CDR3 is 16 amino acids long. The V gene end was trimmed by 1 base and the J gene end by 1 base; junction bases not matched to a gene: 4. In germline, CDR1 is LNHDA, CDR2 SQIVND (reference sequence). The CDR3 is CASSIGQGIRTDTQYF. Partial CDR3 DNA: TGTGCCAGTAGTATAGGACAGGGGATTCGCACAGATACG. Filled out from reference TRBV19 and TRBJ2-3, the complete variable domain reads DGGITQSPKYLFRKEGQNVTLSCEQNLNHDAMYWYRQDPGQGLRLIYYSQIVNDFQKGDIAEGYSVSREKKESFPLTVTSAQKNPTAFYLCASSIGQGIRTDTQYFGPGTRLTVL.

CDR3 sequence: CASSLGGRSSYEQYF. The DNA read from the CDR3 is TGCGCCAGCAGCTTGGGGGGGCGATCCTCCTACGAG. The V and J genes are TRBV5-1 and TRBJ2-7; a possible D gene is TRBD1 (6 bases). The sequence runs out 3 residues before the end of the CDR3; the remainder is reconstructed from the germline J gene. Germline V gives CDR1 SGHRS, CDR2 YFSETQ. The ends were cut back, 0 bases at V and 0 bases at J, with 10 bases in the middle. The CDR3 has 15 amino acids.

This clone is deemed medium-sized by its frequency. Read sequence stops 3 residues before the CDR3 end, and the germline J gene provides the missing end. This chain uses TRBV7-8 with TRBJ2-3; 12 positions agree with TRBD2. The CDR3 is 15 amino acids. The J segment lost 2 bases and the V segment lost 6 bases, leaving 3 bases of the junction unmatched. Germline CDR1 and CDR2: SGHVS and FQNEAQ. The CDR3 here is CASRRTSGTTDTQYF. The covered CDR3 bases are TGTGCCAGCAGGCGGACTAGCGGGACCACAGATACG. Using reference TRBV7-8 and TRBJ2-3 for the parts outside the CDR3, the full variable domain is GAGVSQSPRYKVAKRGQDVALRCDPISGHVSLFWYQQALGQGPEFLTYFQNEAQLDKSGLPSDRFFAERPEGSVSTLKIQRTQQEDSAVYLCASRRTSGTTDTQYFGPGTRLTVL.

Points on this clone: From the germline J gene comes the end of the CDR3, since the read stops 3 residues before it. The chain couples TRBV10-3 to TRBJ2-3; tentatively, D is TRBD2 (7 bases). The V and J ends lost 7 bases and 4 bases respectively, with 18 bases between them. The CDR3 loop spans 15 amino acids. CDR1 ENHRY and CDR2 SYGVKD come from the germline V gene. CDR3 in amino acids: CAIMGGDKFADTQYF. Partial CDR3 DNA: TGTGCCATCATGGGGGGGGACAAGTTCGCAGATACG.

The covered CDR3 bases are TGTGCCAGCAGGGTTCAGGGATGGGAG. Translated, it gives CASRVQGWE. The full CDR3 protein reads CASRVQGWELFF. This chain uses TRBV2 with TRBJ2-2, with a possible D match to TRBD1 (5 bases). The read ends 3 residues before the CDR3 terminus; that terminus is restored from the germline J gene. Per the germline V gene, CDR1 is SNHLY and CDR2 is FYNNEI. V was clipped by 6 bases and J by 9 bases, with 11 bases between them. The CDR3 contains 12 residues.

A remark on this clone: The read finishes 3 residues shy of the CDR3 end, and the germline J gene is used to complete it. The rearrangement uses TRBV4-2 and TRBJ1-5; TRBD1 might be the D (5 bases). The germline V gene encodes CDR1 LGHNA and CDR2 YNFKEQ. This CDR3 comprises 14 residues. Trimming took 3 bases from V and 6 from J, leaving 12 bases between them. This CDR3 is CASSHSAGSQPQHF. Partial CDR3 DNA: TGTGCCAGCAGCCACTCGGCAGGGAGTCAGCCC.

The DNA read from the CDR3 is TGTGCCAGTAGTATTGGGGGACAGGGACGGGCCTATGGT. This codes for CASSIGGQGRAYG. The whole CDR3 sequence reads CASSIGGQGRAYGQYF. The chain joins TRBV19 to TRBJ2-4; 9 bases are a match to TRBD1. The read terminates 3 residues before the CDR3 end, so the remaining end is supplied by the germline J gene. Germline lookup yields CDR1 LNHDA and CDR2 SQIVND (reference sequence). CDR3 length: 16 amino acids.

A note on this clone: The CDR3 extends 3 residues past the end of the read, so its final part is completed from the germline J gene. The chain joins TRBV7-9 to TRBJ2-7; weak D call: TRBD2 (6 bases). CDR1 is SEHNR, CDR2 FQNEAQ, per germline (reference sequence). The CDR3 is 13 amino acids. V lost 5 bases, J lost 1 base, and 9 bases lay in between. CDR3 DNA, as far as it was read: TGTGCCAGCAGCCGCCTAGCGTCCTACGAG. Protein: CASSRLASYE. The full CDR3 protein is CASSRLASYEQYF.

Points on this clone: The missing CDR3 end, 3 residues past where the read stops, is filled in from the germline J gene. The rearrangement uses TRBV6-2 or TRBV6-3 and TRBJ2-2; possible D gene TRBD2, 6 bases. Germline V gene data show CDR1 as MNHEY and CDR2 as SVGEGT. Trimming removed 5 bases from V and 5 bases from J, with 15 bases in between. This CDR3 contains 15 residues. Partial CDR3 DNA: TGTGCCAGCAGTGACCCTGGCGGGGTGACCGGGGAG. This encodes CASSDPGGVTGE. The entire CDR3 protein is CASSDPGGVTGELFF.

For this clone: From the germline J gene comes the end of the CDR3, since the read stops 3 residues before it. The chain recombines TRBV5-1 with TRBJ2-5; tentatively, D is TRBD2 (7 bases). Trimming took 0 bases from V and 5 from J, leaving 14 bases between them. This CDR3 spans 15 amino acids. The germline V gene has CDR1 SGHRS and CDR2 YFSETQ. The covered CDR3 bases are TGCGCCAGCAGCTTGGAGCAGGGGAGGGAGGAGACC. It specifies CASSLEQGREET. The entire CDR3 protein is CASSLEQGREETQYF.